This passage covers 26 T cell receptor beta chains from one sample sequenced in a study of T cell responses to AZD1222 COVID-19 vaccine. TCRdb's copy holds only in-frame clones and misses some; the assay was immunoSEQ multiplex PCR. The repertoire includes 150,000 to 200,000 clones, almost 95% of them detected once, and roughly a tenth sits in the top ten. The source material was peripheral blood, sampled on day 0 of AZD1222 vaccination. All receptors derive from an adult in good health.

The V call is TRBV27, the J call TRBJ1-6; 12 bases align to TRBD1. Germline trimming cut 6 bases from V and 7 bases from J; bases unmatched to any gene: 4. Per the germline V gene, CDR1 is MNHEY and CDR2 is SMNVEV (reference sequence). This CDR3 is built from 15 residues. CDR3 loop: CASRGGQGANSPLHF. The CDR3 DNA is TGTGCCAGCAGAGGGGGACAGGGGGCAAATTCACCCCTCCACTTT.

The chain couples TRBV5-5 to TRBJ2-7; D possibly matches TRBD1 or TRBD2 (6 bases each). The CDR3 runs to 15 residues. V lost 0 bases, J lost 3 bases, and 13 bases lay in between. CDR1 and CDR2 (germline): SGHKS, YYEKEE (reference sequence). CDR3 DNA: TGTGCCAGCAGCTTGGATGGGGGGCCCTTCTACGAGCAGTACTTC. It yields the protein CASSLDGGPFYEQYF.

The chain links TRBV6-6 to TRBJ1-1, with D hard to call. The CDR3 contains 12 residues. Germline-derived CDR1 and CDR2 are MNHNY and SVGAGI (reference sequence). The ends were cut back, 8 bases at V and 1 base at J, with 8 bases in the middle. The CDR3 coding sequence is TGTGCCAGCGGTCGACAGAACACTGAAGCTTTCTTT. Its translation is CASGRQNTEAFF.

This chain links TRBV2 with TRBJ1-1; 8 nucleotides align to TRBD1. Germline CDR1 and CDR2: SNHLY and FYNNEI. Trimming removed 8 bases from V and 6 bases from J; junction bases left unmatched: 8. The CDR3 runs to 13 residues. The CDR3 is CASLNDRGSEAFF. The CDR3 DNA follows: TGTGCCAGCCTAAATGACAGGGGCTCTGAAGCTTTCTTT.

This chain joins TRBV23-1 and TRBJ2-1; D is perhaps TRBD1 or TRBD2 (6 bases each). TRBV23-1 is classed as an ORF, of uncertain function. This CDR3 is 14 amino acids long. V lost 8 bases, J lost 1 base, and 12 bases lay in between. The CDR3: CASSAGQSYNEQFF. CDR3 DNA sequence: TGCGCCAGCTCTGCGGGACAATCCTACAATGAGCAGTTCTTC.

The V and J genes are TRBV9 and TRBJ1-2; D not resolved. V lost 0 bases and J lost 8, with 17 bases in between. Germline V gene lookup returns CDR1 SGDLS and CDR2 YYNGEE. The CDR3 covers 15 residues. The CDR3: CASSVAGPAAGGYTF. The CDR3 DNA reads TGTGCCAGCAGCGTAGCAGGACCCGCTGCGGGAGGCTACACCTTC.

The chain uses TRBV11-2 and TRBJ2-7; D may be TRBD2 (6 bases). This CDR3 has 17 residues. Trimming pared 0 bases from V and 2 bases from J, leaving 17 bases between. The germline V gene encodes CDR1 SGHAT and CDR2 FQNNGV. CDR3 region: CASSLDNPGETPYEQYF. The CDR3 DNA reads as TGTGCCAGCAGCTTAGATAATCCGGGGGAGACGCCCTACGAGCAGTACTTC.

The rearrangement uses TRBV28 and TRBJ1-2; D unclear. The V end was cut by 5 bases, the J end by 0 bases, with 7 bases between. Germline V gives CDR1 MDHEN, CDR2 SYDVKM. The CDR3 sequence is 13 residues long. Here the CDR3 reads CASSAKPNYGYTF. The CDR3 DNA reads as TGTGCCAGCAGTGCGAAACCTAACTATGGCTACACCTTC.

This rearrangement joins TRBV7-9 to TRBJ1-2; no reliable D call. V dropped 2 bases and J dropped 3 bases, with 13 bases sitting between them. Per germline, CDR1 SEHNR and CDR2 FQNEAQ (reference sequence). The CDR3 covers 15 residues. The CDR3 coding sequence is TGTGCCAGCAGCTTATCCGCGGACGGATACTATGGCTACACCTTC. Its protein is CASSLSADGYYGYTF.

This sequence joins TRBV30 and TRBJ1-2; TRBD1 is a possible D gene (5 bases). V was pared by 2 bases and J by 1 base, with 8 bases between. Germline loops: CDR1 GTSNPN, CDR2 SVGIG (reference sequence). This CDR3 contains 13 residues. For the CDR3, the DNA is TGTGCCTGGAGTCGGACACTTAACTATGGCTACACCTTC. Its protein product is CAWSRTLNYGYTF.

The chain links TRBV7-4 to TRBJ2-1, with 11 nucleotides matching TRBD2. The V and J ends lost 5 bases and 4 bases, in that order; junction bases with no gene match: 7. The CDR3 is made up of 16 amino acids. Germline CDR1 SGHVT, CDR2 SQSDAQ. The CDR3 protein is CASSRTTSGTYNEQFF. The CDR3 DNA reads as TGTGCCAGCAGCCGCACGACTAGCGGGACTTACAATGAGCAGTTCTTC.

The gene calls are TRBV2 and TRBJ1-3; 9 bases map to TRBD1. With V trimmed by 4 bases and J by 1 base, 11 bases remained unmatched. Germline loops: CDR1 SNHLY, CDR2 FYNNEI. This CDR3 contains 18 residues. DNA for the CDR3: TGTGCCAGCAGTGTCTACCGGGACAGGGAGAGGTCTGGAAACACCATATATTTT. It encodes CASSVYRDRERSGNTIYF.

The V call is TRBV7-2, the J call TRBJ2-7; 9 bases agree with TRBD1. Germline lookup yields CDR1 SGHTA and CDR2 FQGNSA. Germline trimming cut 1 base from V and 5 bases from J; bases unmatched to any gene: 9. The CDR3 extends over 16 amino acids. As DNA, the CDR3 is TGTGCCAGCAGCTTAGGGAGAAGACAGGGGGTTGACGAGCAGTACTTC. Translated, it gives CASSLGRRQGVDEQYF.

The rearrangement joins TRBV9 to TRBJ2-7; the D is unclear. The ends were cut back, 0 bases at V and 5 bases at J, with 15 bases in the middle. Germline loops: CDR1 SGDLS, CDR2 YYNGEE. The CDR3 extends over 15 amino acids. The CDR3 region has the DNA TGTGCCAGCAGCGTAGAAGATGGGGTTAGCAACGAGCAGTACTTC. It translates to CASSVEDGVSNEQYF. Together with reference TRBV9 and TRBJ2-7, the CDR3 gives the full variable domain: DSGVTQTPKHLITATGQRVTLRCSPRSGDLSVYWYQQSLDQGLQFLIQYYNGEERAKGNILERFSAQQFPDLHSELNLSSLELGDSALYFCASSVEDGVSNEQYFGPGTRLTVT.

The chain carries TRBV30 and TRBJ1-2; no definite D call. Looked up from germline, CDR1 is GTSNPN and CDR2 is SVGIG (reference sequence). V lost 3 bases to trimming and J lost 3 bases, with 11 bases between them. The CDR3 covers 13 residues. This CDR3 reads CAWSLSADYGYTF. CDR3 DNA: TGTGCCTGGAGCCTCTCCGCGGACTATGGCTACACCTTC.

The V call is TRBV7-8, the J call TRBJ2-7; D is ambiguous. The V gene's germline CDR1 is SGHVS and CDR2 FQNEAQ. This CDR3 has 14 residues. The V gene lost 3 bases and the J gene lost 0 bases, with 9 bases spanning the gap. The CDR3 DNA follows: TGTGCCAGCAGCTTCACCCAGAGCTCCTACGAGCAGTACTTC. As protein: CASSFTQSSYEQYF. The full variable domain, completed using reference TRBV7-8 and TRBJ2-7, is GAGVSQSPRYKVAKRGQDVALRCDPISGHVSLFWYQQALGQGPEFLTYFQNEAQLDKSGLPSDRFFAERPEGSVSTLKIQRTQQEDSAVYLCASSFTQSSYEQYFGPGTRLTVT.

The gene calls are TRBV5-1 and TRBJ2-2; D may be TRBD2 (5 bases). CDR1 and CDR2 from the germline V gene are SGHRS and YFSETQ. Trimming took off 3 bases at V and 6 bases at J, with 12 bases between the two ends. The CDR3 length is 14 residues. The CDR3 spells CASSSRGSAGELFF. The CDR3, as DNA: TGCGCCAGCAGCTCCCGAGGGTCTGCCGGGGAGCTGTTTTTT.

The gene calls are TRBV5-4 and TRBJ1-3; possibly TRBD1 for D (6 bases). V gave up 2 bases and J gave up 4 bases, with 10 bases separating them. Germline CDR1 is SGHNT and CDR2 is YYREEE (reference sequence). The CDR3 has 14 amino acids. CDR3 coding DNA: TGTGCCAGCAGCTTCACCGGGGGCGGAAACACCATATATTTT. Its protein is CASSFTGGGNTIYF.

This clone was recorded a few times. This sequence joins TRBV5-1 and TRBJ2-7; 7 bases agree with TRBD2. Germline CDR1 is SGHRS and CDR2 is YFSETQ. The CDR3 spans 13 residues. With 3 bases clipped from V and 6 bases from J, the junction kept 6 bases outside the gene matches. CDR3 DNA sequence: TGCGCCAGCAGCTGGTTTTCGGGGGGCGAGCAGTACTTC. It encodes CASSWFSGGEQYF.

This chain links TRBV10-3 with TRBJ2-7; TRBD2 matches 11 bases. Germline assignment: CDR1 ENHRY and CDR2 SYGVKD. After removal of 6 bases from V and 3 bases from J, the junction contained 7 bases not matched to a gene. The CDR3 has 15 residues. CDR3: CAIRNSGTSGYEQYF. CDR3 DNA sequence: TGTGCCATCAGGAACTCCGGGACTAGCGGCTACGAGCAGTACTTC.

The chain employs TRBV13 and TRBJ1-4; D is unclear. V lost 4 bases, J lost 4 bases, and 10 bases lay in between. This CDR3 contains 14 residues. Germline V gene data show CDR1 as PRHDT and CDR2 as FYEKMQ (reference sequence). The CDR3 sequence is CASSYGQLNEKLFF. The CDR3 DNA reads TGTGCCAGCAGCTACGGCCAGCTTAATGAAAAACTGTTTTTT.

Notes on this clone: The sample contains more than one DNA sequence encoding this CDR3. V and J are TRBV3-1 (or the pseudogene TRBV3-2) and TRBJ1-1, with no clear D. V was shortened by 6 bases and J by 7 bases, with 12 bases between the two germline ends. CDR1 LGHDT and CDR2 YNNKEL come from the germline V gene (reference sequence). This CDR3 comprises 12 residues. CDR3 nucleotides: TGTGCCAGCAGTCCCGGGTACAGTGAAGCTTTCTTT. Translated: CASSPGYSEAFF.

V is TRBV2 and J is TRBJ2-3; TRBD2 matches 9 bases. V was pared by 4 bases and J by 1 base, with 6 bases of the junction left unmatched. CDR1 SNHLY and CDR2 FYNNEI come from the germline V gene. CDR3 length: 16 residues. The CDR3 reads CASSGPSGTGTDTQYF. The CDR3 DNA is TGTGCCAGCAGTGGGCCTAGCGGGACGGGCACAGATACGCAGTATTTT.

This chain links TRBV6-5 with TRBJ2-1; TRBD2 aligns across 7 bases. Germline V gene lookup returns CDR1 MNHEY and CDR2 SVGAGI. Trimming took 8 bases from V and 3 from J; bases not matched to a gene: 7. The CDR3 sequence is 14 residues long. The CDR3, as DNA: TGTGCCAGCTCTAGGGCTAGCGGCTACAATGAGCAGTTCTTC. Residues: CASSRASGYNEQFF.

The chain couples TRBV30 to TRBJ1-2; 8 positions match TRBD1. The J segment lost 0 bases and the V segment lost 5 bases, leaving 11 bases of the junction unmatched. There are 16 residues in the CDR3. Germline V gives CDR1 GTSNPN, CDR2 SVGIG (reference sequence). The CDR3 region has the DNA TGTGCCTGGTTGAGACAGGGGTCTACCGCTAACTATGGCTACACCTTC. Amino acids: CAWLRQGSTANYGYTF.

V usage is TRBV5-6 and J usage is TRBJ2-3; D remains ambiguous. V dropped 1 base and J dropped 6 bases, with 9 bases sitting between them. The germline V gene encodes CDR1 SGHDT and CDR2 YYEEEE. The CDR3 runs to 13 residues. The CDR3 DNA sequence: TGTGCCAGCAGCTTGCTGGGCTCGGATACGCAGTATTTT. Protein: CASSLLGSDTQYF.